This entry lists 5 T cell receptor beta chains sequenced from one sample in a study of T-cell reconstitution after alpha-beta-depleted transplantation in children. Unique molecular identifiers featured in how the TCRbeta library was prepared. From the PCR reads, TCRdb called clonotypes with MiXCR, one entry per CDR3 protein. The sample holds hundreds of thousands of distinct CDR3 sequences, 13% seen once. Sequences were derived from PBMCs, sampled before TCRalphabeta/CD19-depleted stem cell transplant. Every receptor here comes from a girl between 2 and 10 years old with congenital amegakaryocytic thrombocytopenia, due to receive a stem cell transplant.

The sample holds many counts of this clonotype. The chain couples TRBV27 to TRBJ2-3, with TRBD2 identical over 7 bases. V shed 5 bases and J 1 base; nucleotides not matched to a gene: 6. CDR1 MNHEY and CDR2 SMNVEV come from the germline V gene (reference sequence). The CDR3 is 15 residues long. The CDR3 DNA reads TGTGCCAGCAGTCCCGGGACTACCGGCACAGATACGCAGTATTTT. It yields the protein CASSPGTTGTDTQYF.

This clonotype was observed many times. This sequence joins TRBV29-1 and TRBJ1-6; D possibly corresponds to TRBD1 (5 bases). Trimming pared 7 bases from V and 6 bases from J, leaving 10 bases between. Germline assignment: CDR1 SQVTM and CDR2 ANQGSEA. The CDR3 is 12 amino acids. The CDR3 reads CSGYGGNSPLHF. The CDR3 DNA is TGCAGCGGATACGGGGGTAATTCACCCCTCCACTTT.

This clonotype came up a few times. The chain is built from TRBV5-1 and TRBJ2-2; D uncertain. CDR1 is SGHRS and CDR2 is YFSETQ in the germline V gene. The CDR3 length is 15 residues. Deletions cut 1 base from V and 3 bases from J, with 10 bases between. The CDR3 here is CASSLYGPDTGELFF. The CDR3 region has the DNA TGCGCCAGCAGCTTGTATGGCCCGGACACCGGGGAGCTGTTTTTT.

The chain couples TRBV7-9 to TRBJ2-1, with a possible D match to TRBD1 (6 bases). The V gene lost 5 bases and the J gene lost 8 bases, with 19 bases spanning the gap. The CDR3 spans 15 residues. The germline gives CDR1 SEHNR, CDR2 FQNEAQ (reference sequence). CDR3 residues: CASSPRGRKEDEQFF. The CDR3 DNA reads TGTGCCAGCAGCCCCAGGGGACGCAAGGAGGATGAGCAGTTCTTC. The entire variable domain, with the rest obtained from reference TRBV7-9 and TRBJ2-1, is as follows: DTGVSQNPRHKITKRGQNVTFRCDPISEHNRLYWYRQTLGQGPEFLTYFQNEAQLEKSRLLSDRFSAERPKGSFSTLEIQRTEQGDSAMYLCASSPRGRKEDEQFFGPGTRLTVL.

A word on this clonotype: This clone may be a read error of a much larger clone one base away. This rearrangement joins TRBV29-1 to TRBJ1-3; D possibly corresponds to TRBD1 (6 bases). Germline V CDR1 and CDR2: SQVTM, ANQGSEA. The CDR3 loop spans 15 amino acids. The CDR3 DNA reads as TGCAGCCTTGAAGATCGGGACACCCTAGGAAACACCATATATTTT. Translated, it gives CSLEDRDTLGNTIYF. Complete variable domain (other parts from reference TRBV29-1 and TRBJ1-3): SAVISQKPSRDICQRGTSLTIQCQVDSQVTMMFWYRQQPGQSLTLIATANQGSEATYESGFVIDKFPISRPNLTFSTLTVSNMSPEDSSIYLCSLEDRDTLGNTIYFGEGSWLTVV.